Below, 24 T cell receptor beta chains from the same sample are listed, as sequenced in a study of T cell repertoires in cytomegalovirus infection. TCRdb passed the reads through MiXCR, listing each CDR3 protein once. The table shows some 300,000 distinct CDR3 sequences, with around 10% occurring only once. Material for sequencing was PBMCs. These receptors all stem from a human donor in good health (CMV status not recorded). Some clones in this sample may be carry-over from other donors' samples.

This clonotype has ten or more counts. The V call is TRBV10-3, the J call TRBJ2-2; TRBD1 is a possible D gene (6 bases). This CDR3 has 15 amino acids. V lost 2 bases and J lost 1, with 8 bases in between. Per the germline V gene, CDR1 is ENHRY and CDR2 is SYGVKD. The CDR3 bases are TGTGCCATCAGTGAGCCGGGACAGAACACCGGGGAGCTGTTTTTT. This sequence encodes CAISEPGQNTGELFF.

This chain joins TRBV7-9 and TRBJ2-3; the match to TRBD1 covers 8 bases. V lost 4 bases to trimming and J lost 0 bases; unmatched junction nucleotides: 3. The CDR3 covers 15 residues. Germline CDR1 reads SEHNR; CDR2 reads FQNEAQ (reference sequence). The CDR3 region has the DNA TGTGCCAGCAGCTCGACAGGGGAAAGCACAGATACGCAGTATTTT. This encodes CASSSTGESTDTQYF.

V is TRBV28 and J is TRBJ1-2; D is perhaps TRBD1 (6 bases). Germline CDR1 and CDR2: MDHEN and SYDVKM. The CDR3 spans 15 residues. The germline V and J ends were trimmed by 2 bases and 7 bases, with 17 bases remaining between them. The DNA for the CDR3 is TGTGCCAGCAGTTTAGGAATAACTGGGGGCACTGGCTACACCTTC. It is translated as CASSLGITGGTGYTF.

This clonotype occurred many times. The chain is built from TRBV6-2 or TRBV6-3 and TRBJ1-1, with D unclear. The V gene lost 6 bases and the J gene lost 4 bases, with 15 bases spanning the gap. Germline CDR1 reads MNHEY; CDR2 reads SVGEGT. This CDR3 is 14 amino acids long. The CDR3, as DNA: TGTGCCAGCAGGCCCTGGAAGGGCAGCACTGAAGCTTTCTTT. Encoded protein: CASRPWKGSTEAFF.

This clonotype showed up just a few times. The chain recombines TRBV20-1 with TRBJ1-2, with D tentatively TRBD1 (5 bases). CDR3 length: 15 residues. Germline CDR1 DFQATT, CDR2 SNEGSKA (reference sequence). The germline V and J ends were trimmed by 6 bases and 2 bases, with 19 bases remaining between them. CDR3 coding DNA: TGCAGTGCAGGGACGGGAATCCCACCCAACTATGGCTACACCTTC. Translating it yields CSAGTGIPPNYGYTF.

This clonotype was seen many times. V usage is TRBV12-3 or TRBV12-4 and J usage is TRBJ1-4; D remains unclear. This CDR3 region has 14 residues. The V end was cut by 2 bases, the J end by 7 bases, with 11 bases between. The CDR3 sequence: CASSLTGSREKLFF. CDR3 nucleotides: TGTGCCAGCAGTTTAACGGGGTCCCGTGAAAAACTGTTTTTT.

This clonotype came up many times. V usage is TRBV7-2 and J usage is TRBJ1-1; D not resolved. The CDR3 runs 13 residues. The V end lost 1 base, the J end lost 4 bases, and 7 bases lay between the germline ends. CDR1 is SGHTA and CDR2 is FQGNSA in the germline V gene. CDR3 in DNA: TGTGCCAGCAGCTTAGGGGTCGGCACTGAAGCTTTCTTT. This sequence encodes CASSLGVGTEAFF.

A few counts support this clonotype. This chain uses TRBV20-1 with TRBJ2-3, with 13 bases matching TRBD2. Trimming took 5 bases from V and 7 from J; bases not matched to a gene: 15. CDR3 size: 17 residues. Germline CDR1 and CDR2: DFQATT and SNEGSKA (reference sequence). The CDR3 coding sequence is TGCAGTGCTCCCGGGACTAGCGGGGAACTCCGTCGGAATACGCAGTATTTT. This gives the protein CSAPGTSGELRRNTQYF.

Ten or more counts support this clonotype. V and J are TRBV29-1 and TRBJ2-1; D remains ambiguous. The germline gives CDR1 SQVTM, CDR2 ANQGSEA. Trimming cost V 7 bases and J 10 bases, with 11 bases left between them. This CDR3 is 10 amino acids long. The CDR3 DNA reads as TGCAGCGGGGGTGCCGACGAGCAGTTCTTC. It specifies CSGGADEQFF.

This clonotype was detected ten times or more. CDR3 amino acids: CASSLRENEQFF. The CDR3 DNA is TGTGCCAGCAGTCTCCGTGAGAATGAGCAGTTCTTC. The V call is TRBV12-3 or TRBV12-4, the J call TRBJ2-1, with no clear D. The CDR3 sequence is 12 residues long. V was trimmed by 5 bases and J by 7 bases, leaving 9 bases between them.

This clonotype appeared many times. This chain uses TRBV7-2 with TRBJ1-6; maybe TRBD1 (6 bases). V lost 5 bases to trimming and J lost 6 bases, with 14 bases between them. CDR3 size: 15 residues. Germline loops: CDR1 SGHTA, CDR2 FQGNSA. The CDR3: CASSVTGAGNSPLHF. CDR3 in DNA: TGTGCCAGCAGCGTCACGGGGGCCGGTAATTCACCCCTCCACTTT. Combining the CDR3 with reference TRBV7-2 and TRBJ1-6 gives the whole variable domain GAGVSQSPSNKVTEKGKDVELRCDPISGHTALYWYRQSLGQGLEFLIYFQGNSAPDKSGLPSDRFSAERTGGSVSTLTIQRTQQEDSAVYLCASSVTGAGNSPLHFGNGTRLTVT.

This clonotype was recorded a few times. J is TRBJ2-3 and V is TRBV4-2; TRBD2 matches 12 bases. The CDR3 length is 18 residues. The germline CDR1 and CDR2 sequences are LGHNA and YNFKEQ. Germline trimming cut 6 bases from V and 7 bases from J; bases unmatched to any gene: 17. This CDR3 is CASRLRALAGGPGHTQYF. CDR3 nucleotides: TGTGCCAGCAGACTTCGTGCCCTAGCGGGGGGGCCTGGGCATACGCAGTATTTT.

This clonotype came up once. A read error is possible here, since a much larger clone lies one base away. This chain joins TRBV13 and TRBJ2-1; perhaps TRBD1 as D (6 bases). With 5 bases removed from V and 8 bases from J, the gap between germline ends came to 19 bases. In germline, CDR1 is PRHDT, CDR2 FYEKMQ (reference sequence). CDR3 length equals 15 residues. CDR3 sequence: CASSRTGHGYDEQFF. CDR3 coding DNA: TGTGCCAGCAGCCGGACGGGACATGGGTACGATGAGCAGTTCTTC.

This clonotype showed up many times. The DNA for the CDR3 is TGTGCCAGCAGCCCGTCCCAAGAGACCCAGTACTTC. Its translation is CASSPSQETQYF. V usage is TRBV11-2 and J usage is TRBJ2-5; D gene uncertain. The CDR3 is 12 residues long. Germline assignment: CDR1 SGHAT and CDR2 FQNNGV. Trimming took off 5 bases at V and 1 base at J, with 5 bases between the two ends.

This clonotype was observed a handful of times. The chain is built from TRBV3-1 and TRBJ2-6; D remains unclear. Trimming took 2 bases from V and 4 from J, leaving 15 bases between them. CDR1 and CDR2 (germline): LGHDT, YNNKEL (reference sequence). CDR3 length: 17 residues. CDR3 region: CASSQRPNRPGANVLTF. The DNA of the CDR3 is TGTGCCAGCAGCCAAAGGCCAAATCGCCCAGGGGCCAACGTCCTGACTTTC.

This clonotype was seen only a few times. The chain couples TRBV20-1 to TRBJ2-6; 10 nucleotides align to TRBD1. The CDR3 length is 18 residues. Germline CDR1 is DFQATT and CDR2 is SNEGSKA (reference sequence). Trimming cost V 1 base and J 3 bases; bases outside gene matches: 9. The CDR3 DNA reads as TGCAGTGCTAGAGCCCGGACAGGGGGGGACTATGGGGCCAACGTCCTGACTTTC. Translation gives CSARARTGGDYGANVLTF.

This clonotype was seen a handful of times. The chain couples TRBV7-9 to TRBJ2-7, with 7 bases matching TRBD1. This CDR3 region has 12 residues. Per the germline V gene, CDR1 is SEHNR and CDR2 is FQNEAQ (reference sequence). The J segment lost 5 bases and the V segment lost 4 bases, leaving 2 bases of the junction unmatched. The CDR3: CASSSTGNEQYV. CDR3 sequence (DNA): TGTGCCAGCAGCTCGACAGGGAACGAGCAGTACGTC.

CDR3 protein: CSARDGTSGGFTQYF. The CDR3 region has the DNA TGCAGTGCTAGAGATGGAACTAGCGGGGGGTTTACGCAGTATTTT. The gene calls are TRBV20-1 and TRBJ2-3, with 12 bases aligning to TRBD2. V shed 0 bases and J 8 bases; nucleotides not matched to a gene: 6. This CDR3 comprises 15 residues. Germline V lookup: CDR1 DFQATT, CDR2 SNEGSKA (reference sequence).

The table lists this clonotype with many counts. In nucleotides, the CDR3 is TGTGCCAGCAGTCAAGAGGAGGGTATGAACACTGAAGCTTTCTTT. Amino acids: CASSQEEGMNTEAFF. V and J are TRBV28 and TRBJ1-1; D not resolved. The CDR3 covers 15 residues. Germline V lookup: CDR1 MDHEN, CDR2 SYDVKM. The V and J ends lost 5 bases and 0 bases respectively, with 13 bases between them.

This clonotype was picked up many times. The chain is built from TRBV20-1 and TRBJ1-5, with unresolved D. Looked up from germline, CDR1 is DFQATT and CDR2 is SNEGSKA (reference sequence). The CDR3 loop spans 17 amino acids. The V end lost 4 bases, the J end lost 4 bases, and 23 bases lay between the germline ends. The CDR3 bases are TGCAGTGCTAAGCCCATGGAGCGGCTGTCTCAAAATCAGCCCCAGCATTTT. It encodes CSAKPMERLSQNQPQHF.

The rearrangement joins TRBV4-1 to TRBJ1-1; D ambiguous. The CDR3 totals 15 residues. CDR1 MGHRA and CDR2 YSYEKL come from the germline V gene. The V gene lost 4 bases and the J gene lost 6 bases, with 18 bases spanning the gap. The CDR3 bases are TGCGCCAGCAGCCTCCTTTTTGAGGAAGGAGCTGAAGCTTTCTTT. Its translation: CASSLLFEEGAEAFF.

A single count supports this clonotype. This chain uses TRBV11-2 with TRBJ1-1; D is ambiguous. Germline CDR1 and CDR2: SGHAT and FQNNGV. There are 13 residues in the CDR3. Trimming left V 0 bases short and J 9 bases short, with 11 bases between. CDR3 sequence: CASSLETALQAFF. In nucleotides, the CDR3 is TGTGCCAGCAGCTTAGAAACGGCCCTACAAGCTTTCTTT. Based on the CDR3 plus reference TRBV11-2 and TRBJ1-1, the full variable domain is EAGVAQSPRYKIIEKRQSVAFWCNPISGHATLYWYQQILGQGPKLLIQFQNNGVVDDSQLPKDRFSAERLKGVDSTLKIQPAKLEDSAVYLCASSLETALQAFFGQGTRLTVV.

With respect to this clonotype: A read error may produce the germline difference seen at one junction end. The V gene is TRBV4-2, the J gene TRBJ2-5; maybe TRBD2 (7 bases). The CDR3 extends over 14 amino acids. Germline V gene lookup returns CDR1 LGHNA and CDR2 YNFKEQ. The CDR3 here is CASSQGGGPETEYF. DNA for the CDR3: TGTGCCAGCAGCCAAGGGGGGGGGCCAGAGACCGAGTACTTC.

This clonotype was seen a handful of times. The J gene is TRBJ2-7, the V gene TRBV6-8, with TRBD1 matching over 8 bases. Trimming took 4 bases from V and 0 from J; bases not matched to a gene: 5. The CDR3 contains 15 residues. CDR1 and CDR2 (germline): MNHGY, SAAAGT. The CDR3 nucleotides read TGTGCCAGCAGTTCGGGACAGGTGCGCTCCTACGAGCAGTACTTC. This sequence encodes CASSSGQVRSYEQYF.